This T cell receptor (beta chain) stems from a study of cytomegalovirus exposure and HLA in healthy donors. Whole-study results and caveats: One cluster of highly shared sequence variants probably arose as a sequencing artifact. A later analysis found that most CMV-associated TCR beta chains appeared HLA-restricted.

Concerning this clone itself: What it binds is unknown.

PCR primers comprised 60 Vbeta and 13 Jbeta primers. The protocol was immunoSEQ multiplex PCR, while the TCRdb copy is restricted to in-frame clones and leaves out a portion. The sample consists of 200,000 or so clones, roughly 76% of them appearing once. Germline V CDR1 and CDR2: SQVTM, ANQGSEA. The CDR3 spans 15 residues. Unmatched junction bases numbered 11, after V lost 4 bases and J lost 3 bases. Material: PBMCs. The genes are TRBV29-1 and TRBJ1-2; 7 nucleotides line up with TRBD1. This TCR came from a man aged 35 to 55 in good health and CMV-seropositive. The CDR3 reads CSVGPQQGSYYGYTF. The DNA of the CDR3 is TGCAGCGTTGGCCCTCAACAGGGGTCCTACTATGGCTACACCTTC.